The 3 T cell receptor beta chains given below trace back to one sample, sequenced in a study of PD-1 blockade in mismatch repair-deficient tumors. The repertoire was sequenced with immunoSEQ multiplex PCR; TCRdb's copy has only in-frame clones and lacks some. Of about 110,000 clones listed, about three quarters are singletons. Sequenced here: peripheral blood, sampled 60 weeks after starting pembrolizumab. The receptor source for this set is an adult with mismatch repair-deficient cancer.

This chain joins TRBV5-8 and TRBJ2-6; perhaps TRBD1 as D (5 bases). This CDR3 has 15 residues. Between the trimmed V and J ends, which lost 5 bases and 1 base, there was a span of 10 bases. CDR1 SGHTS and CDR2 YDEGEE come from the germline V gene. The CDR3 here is CASSSPGSGANVLTF. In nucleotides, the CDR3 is TGTGCCAGCAGTTCGCCAGGGTCTGGGGCCAACGTCCTGACTTTC.

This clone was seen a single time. The CDR3 region has the DNA TGTGCCAGCTCACCACTCCCCGGGACAGGGAACACCGGGGAGCTGTTTTTT. Amino acids: CASSPLPGTGNTGELFF. V is TRBV18 and J is TRBJ2-2; 8 positions match TRBD1. The V gene's germline CDR1 is KGHSH and CDR2 LQKENI. CDR3 length: 17 amino acids. The V and J ends lost 1 base and 1 base, in that order; junction bases with no gene match: 5.

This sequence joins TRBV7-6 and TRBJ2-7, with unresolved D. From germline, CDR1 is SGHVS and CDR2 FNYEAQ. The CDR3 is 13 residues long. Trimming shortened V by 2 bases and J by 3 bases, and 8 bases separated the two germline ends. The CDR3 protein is CASSLSKYYEQYF. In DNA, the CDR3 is TGTGCCAGCAGCTTATCTAAGTACTACGAGCAGTACTTC.